Below, 9 T cell receptor beta chains from the same sample are listed, as sequenced in a study of shared clonotypes between healthy human individuals. The data were produced by immunoSEQ multiplex PCR, yet TCRdb's version contains in-frame clones alone and is incomplete. Of approximately 350,000 clones listed, roughly 70% were seen once; the top ten hold about a tenth. Sequencing was carried out using memory CD4+ T cells sorted from blood. This sample's subset: CD45RA-negative fraction. These receptors originate from a man between 25 and 39 years old in good health.

This clone was seen a single time. In DNA, the CDR3 is TGTGCCAGCAGCTTACAGGGTTATGCAGATACGCAGTATTTT. Translation gives CASSLQGYADTQYF. The rearrangement links TRBV5-5 to TRBJ2-3; D is possibly TRBD1 (6 bases). The germline gives CDR1 SGHKS, CDR2 YYEKEE (reference sequence). CDR3 length: 14 amino acids. The germline V and J ends were trimmed by 2 bases and 4 bases, with 11 bases remaining between them.

This clone was recorded once. This sequence joins TRBV5-5 and TRBJ2-1; 9 nucleotides line up with TRBD1. The CDR3 covers 14 residues. The V gene end was trimmed by 4 bases and the J gene end by 2 bases; junction bases not matched to a gene: 1. From germline, CDR1 is SGHKS and CDR2 YYEKEE (reference sequence). CDR3 sequence: CASSGTGTYNEQFF. The CDR3 DNA reads TGTGCCAGCAGCGGGACAGGGACCTACAATGAGCAGTTCTTC.

This clone was counted between two and nine times. V gene TRBV5-6 combines with J gene TRBJ1-1; 7 bases map to TRBD1. Trimming cost V 2 bases and J 4 bases; bases outside gene matches: 5. Germline values: CDR1 SGHDT, CDR2 YYEEEE. CDR3 length: 14 residues. In nucleotides, the CDR3 is TGTGCCAGCAGCTTCGACAGGGTGAGCACTGAAGCTTTCTTT. This sequence encodes CASSFDRVSTEAFF.

V is TRBV29-1 and J is TRBJ2-2; D unresolved. The CDR3 has 11 amino acids. The V end was cut by 7 bases, the J end by 4 bases, with 7 bases between. Germline V gene lookup returns CDR1 SQVTM and CDR2 ANQGSEA. CDR3 nucleotides: TGCAGCGGGAGAGGCACCGGGGAGCTGTTTTTT. It translates to CSGRGTGELFF.

The chain carries TRBV2 and TRBJ1-1, with D perhaps matching TRBD1 (6 bases). CDR3 size: 13 residues. The germline CDR1 and CDR2 sequences are SNHLY and FYNNEI. Trimming stripped 5 bases from V and 0 bases from J, with 7 bases between. The CDR3 loop is CASSTGMNTEAFF. In DNA form, the CDR3 reads TGTGCCAGCAGTACAGGGATGAACACTGAAGCTTTCTTT.

The chain couples TRBV28 to TRBJ1-2, with TRBD1 identical over 7 bases. Looked up from germline, CDR1 is MDHEN and CDR2 is SYDVKM. The trim removed 5 bases at V and 8 bases at J, leaving 11 bases unmatched. This CDR3 comprises 14 residues. The CDR3 is CASSPSTGAGGYTF. The DNA of the CDR3 is TGTGCCAGCAGTCCGTCCACAGGGGCGGGAGGCTACACCTTC.

This clone was counted only a few times. The genes are TRBV25-1 and TRBJ2-7, with 16 bases matching TRBD2. CDR1 is MGHDK, CDR2 SYGVNS, per germline. J gave up 6 bases and V 7 bases, and 6 bases lay outside the gene matches. CDR3 length equals 15 residues. In DNA, the CDR3 is TGTGCCAGCAAGGGACTAGCGGGGGGGGAGGGCGAGCAGTACTTC. It encodes CASKGLAGGEGEQYF.

This clone occurred a few times. This rearrangement joins TRBV29-1 to TRBJ2-7; D is unresolved. V was pared by 4 bases and J by 0 bases, with 10 bases between. This CDR3 region has 13 residues. The germline V gene encodes CDR1 SQVTM and CDR2 ANQGSEA. The CDR3 reads CSVASETSYEQYF. The CDR3 nucleotides are TGCAGCGTTGCTTCCGAGACCTCCTACGAGCAGTACTTC.

This rearrangement joins TRBV20-1 to TRBJ2-1; tentative D call: TRBD1 (6 bases). Germline V gene data show CDR1 as DFQATT and CDR2 as SNEGSKA (reference sequence). V lost 7 bases and J lost 9, with 13 bases in between. This CDR3 spans 11 amino acids. The CDR3 nucleotides read TGCAGTGGCCAGGGGAATAGTGAGCAGTTCTTC. Its translation is CSGQGNSEQFF.